The subject of this entry is one TCR beta chain. Its specificity is unknown. The protocol was immunoSEQ multiplex PCR, while the TCRdb copy is restricted to in-frame clones and leaves out a portion. The sample gives 55,000 to 65,000 clones, 88% of which show up once; around 0.8% is in the top ten. The data are from a study of OX40 agonist ivuxolimab in advanced cancers. On the study more broadly: Anti-PD-1, anti-PD-L1 or anti-CTLA-4 therapy given earlier was allowed, and roughly 40% had some.

CDR3 length equals 11 residues. The V and J ends lost 6 bases and 3 bases respectively, with 6 bases between them. Germline lookup yields CDR1 MNHNY and CDR2 SVGAGI (reference sequence). Study-level findings and limits: Expanded clones were, on average, more numerous among CD8+ T cells than CD4+. What antigens the expanded peripheral T cells recognized was never established.

V is TRBV6-6 and J is TRBJ2-7; the D is unclear. This specimen was CD4+ or CD8+ T cells sorted from blood, taken in a trial of the OX40 agonist ivuxolimab. The sequence came from an adult with an advanced solid tumor such as melanoma, head and neck, liver or kidney cancer. The CDR3 region has the DNA TGTGCCAGCAGGGAAGACTACGAGCAGTACTTC. Translating gives CASREDYEQYF.